This TCR beta chain was identified during a study of T-cell reconstitution after alpha-beta-depleted transplantation in children. The study, taken as a whole, reports: One year post-transplant, T-cell counts and diversity were largely derived from T cells produced anew. Reports say that about two months after transplant, the alpha-beta T cells came out of several hundred graft clones that had expanded. Recipient T cells and thymic progenitors that survived were the source of the high TCRbeta diversity seen at day 60 in some patients.

A remark on this clonotype: Its antigen is unknown.

With 4 bases clipped from V and 1 base from J, the junction kept 10 bases outside the gene matches. Germline lookup yields CDR1 SGHRS and CDR2 YFSETQ. The CDR3 totals 16 residues. Unique molecular identifiers were incorporated during preparation of the TCRbeta library. TCRdb called the PCR reads again in MiXCR, with one record for every CDR3 protein. The data hold 530,000 or so distinct CDR3 sequences, with 27% observed a single time. The sequenced sample was PBMCs, obtained before TCRalphabeta/CD19-depleted stem cell transplant. The source is a boy under three years old with Wiskott-Aldrich syndrome, due to receive a stem cell transplant. The chain has TRBV5-1 and TRBJ2-5; 7 positions match TRBD2. CDR3 in DNA: TGCGCCAGCAGCCCTATTTGGGCTAGCGGCCAAGAGACCCAGTACTTC. Its protein is CASSPIWASGQETQYF.